This T cell receptor beta chain was documented in a study of post-analysis software for immune sequencing data. The CDR3 extends over 19 amino acids. CDR1 and CDR2 (germline): DFQATT, SNEGSKA (reference sequence). The V and J ends lost 0 bases and 5 bases, in that order; junction bases with no gene match: 16. In its sample, this clonotype was seen a few times. Its antigen is currently unknown. TCR beta cDNA libraries had unique molecular identifiers. Yield was approximately 500,000 cDNA molecules from roughly 0.93 to 9.6 million T cells. TCRdb re-called the PCR reads through MiXCR, storing one row per CDR3 protein. The sample carries roughly 730,000 distinct CDR3 sequences, 25% to 30% recorded once. Overall study results and limits: Five TRBV segments (TRBV5-6, TRBV5-1 and TRBV20-1 among them) occurred more frequently in patients than in controls.

Sequencing used blood. The TCR sequence derives from a girl aged 5-17 years with multiple sclerosis. The chain couples TRBV20-1 to TRBJ1-5; 10 bases line up with TRBD1. The chain's CDR3 is CSARDAGPRQGARHQPQHF. The CDR3 DNA sequence: TGCAGTGCTAGAGATGCGGGGCCTCGACAGGGGGCTAGACATCAGCCCCAGCATTTT.